The 8 T cell receptor beta chains below were found in one sample sequenced in a study of T cell repertoires in cytomegalovirus infection. Their cognate antigens are unknown. Each CDR3 protein is one row after TCRdb ran MiXCR on the reads. The sample consists of around 900,000 distinct CDR3 sequences, less than 35% of them appearing once. This specimen was cultured CD8+ T cells from PBMCs, taken from culture after CMV antigen stimulation. The receptors were gathered from a human donor in good health (CMV status not recorded). Some clones in this sample may be carry-over from other donors' samples.

The genes are TRBV12-3 or TRBV12-4 and TRBJ2-3, with unresolved D. There are 15 residues in the CDR3. V lost 3 bases and J lost 2, with 12 bases in between. CDR3 protein: CASSLSYSITDTQYF. DNA of the CDR3: TGTGCCAGCAGTTTGTCATACTCAATCACAGATACGCAGTATTTT.

CDR3 protein: CASSPQEGEQYF. The CDR3 bases are TGTGCCAGCAGCCCCCAGGAGGGGGAGCAGTACTTC. The genes are TRBV7-6 and TRBJ2-7; weak D call: TRBD2 (6 bases). Germline-derived CDR1 and CDR2 are SGHVS and FNYEAQ. CDR3 size: 12 residues. The germline V and J ends were trimmed by 5 bases and 7 bases, with 12 bases remaining between them.

This clonotype was seen once. The chain joins TRBV6-1 to TRBJ1-4; D is ambiguous. The germline V and J ends were trimmed by 1 base and 2 bases, with 8 bases remaining between them. CDR1 and CDR2 (germline): MNHNS, SASEGT. This CDR3 comprises 15 residues. Here the CDR3 reads CASSEGGRTNEKLFF. The DNA for the CDR3 is TGTGCCAGCAGTGAAGGTGGGAGGACTAATGAAAAACTGTTTTTT.

This clonotype was seen a handful of times. CDR3 protein: CASSLASGGGQPQHF. CDR3 nucleotides: TGTGCCAGCAGCTTAGCGTCAGGGGGCGGTCAGCCCCAGCATTTT. This sequence joins TRBV7-6 and TRBJ1-5; 8 bases align to TRBD1. Trimming at V came to 0 bases and at J to 6 bases, leaving 4 bases not matched to a gene. The CDR3 is 15 amino acids. Per germline, CDR1 SGHVS and CDR2 FNYEAQ.

This clonotype was seen more than once but under ten times. As DNA, the CDR3 is TGTGCCAGCAGTTACTTATCCCCCCAGGGGTACAATGAGCAGTTCTTC. Protein product: CASSYLSPQGYNEQFF. This sequence joins TRBV6-2 or TRBV6-3 and TRBJ2-1, with D maybe TRBD1 (6 bases). V was shortened by 1 base and J by 4 bases, with 14 bases between the two germline ends. This CDR3 comprises 16 residues. Germline lookup yields CDR1 MNHEY and CDR2 SVGEGT.

The V gene is TRBV27, the J gene TRBJ1-5; D is unresolved. Trimming pared 9 bases from V and 6 bases from J, leaving 21 bases between. This CDR3 is 15 amino acids long. Germline-derived CDR1 and CDR2 are MNHEY and SMNVEV (reference sequence). CDR3 sequence reads: CASGDGLGWGQPQHF. CDR3 DNA sequence: TGTGCCAGTGGTGATGGATTAGGGTGGGGTCAGCCCCAGCATTTT.

This clonotype was observed a handful of times. This chain joins TRBV7-2 and TRBJ1-2; unclear D gene. CDR1 is SGHTA, CDR2 FQGNSA, per germline. V shed 3 bases and J shed 7 bases, with 18 bases lying between them. This CDR3 comprises 15 residues. The CDR3: CASSFGEVVLSGYTF. CDR3 bases: TGTGCCAGCAGCTTCGGAGAGGTGGTACTATCTGGCTACACCTTC.

The V and J genes are TRBV7-7 and TRBJ2-3; TRBD1 might be the D (5 bases). The CDR3 is 14 amino acids. Germline CDR1 reads SSHAT; CDR2 reads FNYEAQ (reference sequence). The CDR3, as DNA: TGTGCTGTTGGCCTGGACATCAGCACAGATACGCAGTATTTT. Translated, it gives CAVGLDISTDTQYF. The full variable domain, rest sourced from reference TRBV7-7 and TRBJ2-3, is GAGVSQSPRYKVTKRGQDVTLRCDPISSHATLYWYQQALGQGPEFLTYFNYEAQPDKSGLPSDRFSAERPEGSISTLTIQRTEQRDSAMYRCAVGLDISTDTQYFGPGTRLTVL.